This is a list of T cell receptor beta chains from one sample in a study of cytomegalovirus exposure and HLA in healthy donors. Profiled with immunoSEQ multiplex PCR; TCRdb holds only in-frame clones, not every one. Here the sample spans 180,000 or so clones, around nine tenths being singletons. Sequenced material: PBMCs. The receptors originated from a man in his late teens or twenties in good health and CMV-seropositive. The CDR3 runs from the conserved cysteine through the conserved F or W. Each record gives: D gene, V gene, J gene, CDR3 protein. The D gene is left open where the match is weak.

>-|TRBV9|TRBJ1-2
CASSVGSGVSGYTF
>-|TRBV5-6|TRBJ1-1
CASSLRGITEAFF
>TRBD1|TRBV7-2|TRBJ2-3
CASSLVSRGRFITDTQYF
>-|TRBV23-1|TRBJ2-7
CALQGREQYF
>-|TRBV7-2|TRBJ1-1
CASSTYGSETEAFF
>-|TRBV4-1|TRBJ2-7
CASSQVSVSSYEQYF
>TRBD2|TRBV9|TRBJ2-3
CASSGGTSGPTSTDTQYF
>TRBD1|TRBV19|TRBJ1-1
CASRKRGPPNTEAFF
>-|TRBV9|TRBJ2-1
CASSPGVGSYNEQFF
>-|TRBV5-3|TRBJ2-7
CARSGARGPGLYEQYF
>-|TRBV6-4|TRBJ1-2
CASSDSGPDGNYGYTF
>TRBD1|TRBV5-6|TRBJ2-7
CASSLGTGIEQYF
>-|TRBV15|TRBJ1-5
CATSLWGDRIYSNQPQHF
>-|TRBV19|TRBJ2-6
CASSIARRAGANVLTF
>-|TRBV27|TRBJ1-4
CASRYNVNGKLFF
>TRBD2|TRBV5-4|TRBJ2-3
CASSPPGLAGGGTDTQYF
>-|TRBV18|TRBJ2-1
CASSPRETYNEQFF